These 15 T cell receptor beta chains were all obtained from the same sample, sequenced in a study of T-cell memory formation after mild COVID-19 (dated by TCRdb to the early 2020s). Receptors were amplified or captured by 5' RACE. The sequencer was an Illumina NovaSeq 6000. TCRdb itself trimmed the public reads at Q25 with fastp, ran MiXCR and retained productive beta chains. Identical CDR3 proteins give one entry, which carries the most common genes and DNA. A total of approximately 270,000 distinct CDR3 sequences appear in this sample, 15% to 20% of them only once. The ten largest account for 23% of the sample. The specimen was PBMCs or a T cell subset sorted from them (not recorded which). Receptors originate from a man younger than 35 who had mild COVID-19 (a few samples of this study predate the infection). The sample titles of this study are shuffled in the database, so cell type and time point are left out; the donor was told from shared clones.

This chain links TRBV7-2 with TRBJ1-2; 7 bases are a match to TRBD1. The CDR3 runs 13 residues. Unmatched junction bases numbered 4, after V lost 6 bases and J lost 3 bases. The V gene's germline CDR1 is SGHTA and CDR2 FQGNSA. DNA of the CDR3: TGTGCCAGCAGTTCAGGGGGGGACTATGGCTACACCTTC. It encodes CASSSGGDYGYTF.

This clonotype has a handful of counts. The chain carries TRBV12-3 or TRBV12-4 and TRBJ2-1; 12 nucleotides line up with TRBD2. This CDR3 region has 15 residues. V gave up 5 bases and J gave up 6 bases; unmatched junction bases: 5. Written as DNA, the CDR3 is TGTGCCAGCAGTCGAGAGACTAGCGGGGGCAATGAGCAGTTCTTC. This gives the protein CASSRETSGGNEQFF.

This clonotype has a handful of counts. The chain has TRBV4-1 and TRBJ1-5; possible D gene TRBD1, 5 bases. The CDR3 totals 14 residues. Trimming took off 3 bases at V and 3 bases at J, with 9 bases between the two ends. The germline CDR1 and CDR2 sequences are MGHRA and YSYEKL. The chain's CDR3 is CASSQGDANQPQHF. Here the CDR3 DNA reads TGCGCCAGCAGCCAGGGGGACGCCAATCAGCCCCAGCATTTT.

This clonotype was counted many times. The chain uses TRBV10-3 and TRBJ2-3, with D perhaps matching TRBD1 (6 bases). Trimming removed 6 bases from V and 6 bases from J, with 13 bases in between. CDR1 ENHRY and CDR2 SYGVKD come from the germline V gene. The CDR3 has 13 residues. The CDR3 coding sequence is TGTGCCATCAGCCGGACAGAACGGGATACGCAGTATTTT. Its translation: CAISRTERDTQYF.

The sample holds a few counts of this clonotype. The rearrangement joins TRBV4-2 to TRBJ1-3; D not resolved. The CDR3 is 15 amino acids. Trimming shortened V by 1 base and J by 1 base, and 8 bases separated the two germline ends. Germline loops: CDR1 LGHNA, CDR2 YNFKEQ. CDR3 amino acids: CASSQVSSSGNTIYF. The CDR3 DNA is TGTGCCAGCAGCCAAGTATCGAGTTCTGGAAACACCATATATTTT.

At least ten counts were recorded for this clonotype. V gene TRBV28 combines with J gene TRBJ2-4, with 9 bases aligning to TRBD1. There are 15 residues in the CDR3. V lost 5 bases and J lost 6; bases outside the gene matches: 8. The germline CDR1 and CDR2 sequences are MDHEN and SYDVKM. CDR3 bases: TGTGCCAGCAGTAGATCAACGACAGGGGGAAACATTCAGTACTTC. As protein: CASSRSTTGGNIQYF.

This clonotype was recorded a few times. The J gene is TRBJ1-2, the V gene TRBV9; D is possibly TRBD1 (6 bases). The germline V and J ends were trimmed by 0 bases and 2 bases, with 11 bases remaining between them. The germline V gene has CDR1 SGDLS and CDR2 YYNGEE. The CDR3 covers 15 residues. DNA for the CDR3: TGTGCCAGCAGCGTAGGTTGGACAGCAAACTATGGCTACACCTTC. Translated, it gives CASSVGWTANYGYTF.

This clonotype has only a few counts. The chain has TRBV7-9 and TRBJ2-7; weak D call: TRBD2 (6 bases). CDR1 is SEHNR, CDR2 FQNEAQ, per germline (reference sequence). The CDR3 contains 13 residues. Trimming removed 9 bases from V and 0 bases from J, with 12 bases in between. This CDR3 is CASRGTASYEQYF. In nucleotides, the CDR3 is TGTGCCAGTCGCGGGACGGCCTCCTACGAGCAGTACTTC.

This clonotype showed up many times. J is TRBJ2-3 and V is TRBV20-1; 8 positions agree with TRBD2. Looked up from germline, CDR1 is DFQATT and CDR2 is SNEGSKA (reference sequence). The V gene end was trimmed by 5 bases and the J gene end by 4 bases; junction bases not matched to a gene: 5. The CDR3 spans 13 residues. CDR3 in DNA: TGCAGTGCTGAGGGCGGGGGGCCAGATACGCAGTATTTT. This gives the protein CSAEGGGPDTQYF.

This clonotype appeared many times. The V and J genes are TRBV11-2 and TRBJ1-1; no definite D call. This CDR3 comprises 13 residues. Trimming stripped 0 bases from V and 10 bases from J, with 12 bases between. The germline V gene encodes CDR1 SGHAT and CDR2 FQNNGV. In DNA form, the CDR3 reads TGTGCCAGCAGCTTAGATGTCGGGCGCGGAGCTTTCTTT. It specifies CASSLDVGRGAFF.

The V and J genes are TRBV10-3 and TRBJ1-1, with TRBD1 matching 7 bases. The CDR3 sequence is 13 residues long. The germline CDR1 and CDR2 sequences are ENHRY and SYGVKD. V dropped 8 bases and J dropped 3; count of bases not matched to a gene: 6. The CDR3 region is CAIRGQADTEAFF. The CDR3 DNA follows: TGTGCCATCCGCGGACAGGCTGACACTGAAGCTTTCTTT.

This sequence joins TRBV7-9 and TRBJ2-2, with 7 bases matching TRBD1. CDR1 is SEHNR, CDR2 FQNEAQ, per germline (reference sequence). There are 15 residues in the CDR3. The V segment lost 5 bases and the J segment 7 bases; nucleotides outside the gene matches: 10. CDR3 sequence reads: CASSIRQGADGELFF. The CDR3 DNA reads TGTGCCAGCAGCATCCGACAGGGAGCGGACGGGGAGCTGTTTTTT.

This clonotype was counted between two and nine times. V usage is TRBV4-3 and J usage is TRBJ1-1, with D tentatively TRBD1 (5 bases). V lost 4 bases and J lost 10, with 19 bases in between. The CDR3 has 14 residues. Germline V lookup: CDR1 LGHNA, CDR2 YSLEER. CDR3 nucleotides: TGCGCCAGCAGCCCTCCTGGGGCTCCCGGGGGAGCTTTCTTT. This codes for CASSPPGAPGGAFF.

The chain carries TRBV6-2 or TRBV6-3 and TRBJ2-3; TRBD2 matches 10 bases. Losses at the gene ends were 5 bases for V and 2 bases for J; bases not matched to a gene: 7. CDR1 MNHEY and CDR2 SVGEGT come from the germline V gene. CDR3 size: 16 residues. CDR3 amino acids: CASSSLAGAVTDTQYF. In nucleotides, the CDR3 is TGTGCCAGCAGTAGCCTAGCGGGGGCCGTCACAGATACGCAGTATTTT.

The chain is built from TRBV12-3 or TRBV12-4 and TRBJ1-1; D is undetermined. The CDR3 has 13 residues. Deletions cut 4 bases from V and 1 base from J, with 7 bases between. CDR3 coding DNA: TGTGCCAGCAGTTCTAACAGGAACACTGAAGCTTTCTTT. Its translation is CASSSNRNTEAFF.